The following is a TCR beta chain sequence with its context. Its recognized antigen is unknown. Base qualities are not at hand, and no much larger clone is one base apart. The CDR3 regions of human TCRbeta chains were analyzed by immunosequencing. The authors processed their data as follows. Repertoire TCRs were matched against a reference library of SARS-CoV-2-specific TCRs generated with the MIRA antigen-specificity platform. Breadth meant the fraction of unique TCRs that were SARS-CoV-2-associated, whereas depth meant the fraction of total T cells that were SARS-CoV-2-associated. Each spike-specific TCR was assigned to its reactive spike region and to a CD4 or CD8 class using the MIRA data. Log10-transformed breadth and depth values were compared by one-way ANOVA with Sidak's multiple comparisons tests. The immuneACCESS repertoire file appears here via TCRdb, limited to in-frame rearrangements. These files lack a portion of the clones; in checked studies, under half of the deficit traces to unresolved V genes, and the cause of the others is not known. V and J calls and clone size are as listed in that table; D and trimming were resolved from the DNA. Here the sample has roughly 180,000 clones; roughly nine tenths occur a single time. The top ten clones comprise about 2.5% of the sample.

Reading the label with the study, this specimen's time point is: baseline before first vaccination. The vaccinee samples were drawn from two UK trials, COV001 and COV002, one of which was a single-blind randomized controlled phase 2/3 trial testing AZD1222 (ChAdOx1 nCoV-19) in healthy adults. Trial participant PBMC samples were collected at day 0 and day 28 after the second dose for TCRbeta chain sequencing. The entry originates in a study of T cell responses to AZD1222 COVID-19 vaccine (dated by TCRdb to the early 2020s). In terms of the full investigation: Because spike-specific TCR depth and breadth did not differ between the two schedules, AZD1222 recipients who got a second dose at roughly 4 weeks were pooled with those who got a second dose at roughly 12 weeks. Trial participants were enrolled into age subgroups of 18-55, 56-69 and 70-plus years, which contained about 150, 28 and 57 TCR-sequenced participants, respectively. A total of about 230 trial participants underwent TCR sequencing, of whom 207 received two doses of AZD1222 and some 26 received two doses of the MenACWY control vaccine.

In the germline V gene (reference sequence), CDR1 corresponds to DFQATT and CDR2 to SNEGSKA. The CDR3, cysteine through phenylalanine, is 11 amino acids long. Only the CDR3 DNA is retained, 33 bases long and in frame from the first base. Overall study results and their limits: After two AZD1222 doses, spike-specific TCR breadth and depth were significantly higher than at day 0 and than in MenACWY recipients. The 56-69-year group was small, and its depth increase did not reach significance, likely because of low power. The whole spike protein was spanned by vaccine-associated CD4 TCRs, and dominant responses were seen in regions 160-218 and 743-854. Because no day 14 peak-response samples were available, the repertoires could be characterized only after the peak T cell response. Epitopes outside the regions mutated in the B.1.351 and B.1.1.7 variants were reportedly recognized by nearly half of the unique spike-specific TCRs. Conclusions about previously exposed vaccinees are limited, since just 5 to 7 AZD1222 recipients were seropositive for SARS-CoV-2 at baseline. Most participants were white British and females outnumbered males, and the authors suggested that clonal diversity may have been underestimated.

The rearranged segments are TRBV20-1 and TRBJ1-2, with no reliable assignment of the D segment. This material consisted of peripheral blood, taken on day 0 of AZD1222 vaccination. The TCR originated in an adult in good health. The DNA reads as follows: TGCATCGGGATCGAAAACTATGGCTACACCTTC. The resulting protein is CIGIENYGYTF.